This T cell receptor (beta chain) is drawn from a study of blood T cell repertoires in COVID-19. This clone was detected a few times. J gave up 3 bases and V 5 bases, and 7 bases lay outside the gene matches. The CDR3 is 14 residues long. Germline CDR1 reads MDHEN; CDR2 reads SYDVKM. Only in-frame clones appear in the TCRdb table, and some are missing; sequencing was by immunoSEQ multiplex PCR. The table has 87,000 or so clones, around 86% seen once. The source is a woman of 80 years or more with acute or convalescent COVID-19. The genes are TRBV28 and TRBJ2-7, with 7 bases matching TRBD1. Sequencing used peripheral blood. CDR3 sequence: CASSRQGVFYEQYF. DNA of the CDR3: TGTGCCAGCAGTCGACAGGGAGTATTCTACGAGCAGTACTTC.